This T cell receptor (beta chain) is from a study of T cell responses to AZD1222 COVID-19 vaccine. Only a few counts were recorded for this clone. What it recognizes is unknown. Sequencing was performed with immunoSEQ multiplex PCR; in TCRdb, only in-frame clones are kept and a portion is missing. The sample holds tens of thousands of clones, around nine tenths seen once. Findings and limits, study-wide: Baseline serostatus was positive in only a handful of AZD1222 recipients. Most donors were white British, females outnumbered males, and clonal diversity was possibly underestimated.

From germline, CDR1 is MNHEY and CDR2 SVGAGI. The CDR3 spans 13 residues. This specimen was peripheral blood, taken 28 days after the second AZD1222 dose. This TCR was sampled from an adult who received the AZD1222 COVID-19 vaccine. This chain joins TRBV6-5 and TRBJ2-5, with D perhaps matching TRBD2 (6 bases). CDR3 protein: CVSAGMVGETQYF. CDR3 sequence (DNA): TGTGTATCTGCGGGGATGGTGGGAGAGACCCAGTACTTC.